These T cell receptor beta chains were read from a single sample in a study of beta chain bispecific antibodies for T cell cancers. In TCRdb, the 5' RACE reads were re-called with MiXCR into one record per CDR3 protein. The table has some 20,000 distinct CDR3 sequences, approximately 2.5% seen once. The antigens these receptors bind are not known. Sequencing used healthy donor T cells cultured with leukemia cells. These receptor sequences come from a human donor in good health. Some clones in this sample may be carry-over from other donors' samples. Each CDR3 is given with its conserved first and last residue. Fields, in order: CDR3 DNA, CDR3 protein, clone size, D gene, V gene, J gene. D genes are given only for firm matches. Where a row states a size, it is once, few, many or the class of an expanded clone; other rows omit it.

DNA: TGCGCCAGCAGCTTGGGTCCCGGAACCAACACTGAAGCTTTCTTT
CDR3: CASSLGPGTNTEAFF
size: many
D: NA
V: TRBV5-1
J: TRBJ1-1

DNA: TGTGCCAGCAGCAAAGACGACAGAGACTACGAGCAGTACTTC
CDR3: CASSKDDRDYEQYF
size: few
D: NA
V: TRBV21-1
J: TRBJ2-7

DNA: TGTGCCTGGAGTTGGTACGGGACAGTCCCCTACGAGCAGTACTTC
CDR3: CAWSWYGTVPYEQYF
size: many
D: TRBD1
V: TRBV30
J: TRBJ2-7

DNA: TGCGCCAGCAGCCAAGAGGGCAGGGGCACAGGAGGCTACACCTTC
CDR3: CASSQEGRGTGGYTF
size: many
D: NA
V: TRBV4-1
J: TRBJ1-2

DNA: TGCGCCAGCAGCCAAGATAGAGCAAGGGCTGAGACCCAGTACTTC
CDR3: CASSQDRARAETQYF
size: many
D: NA
V: TRBV4-1
J: TRBJ2-5

DNA: TGTGCCAGCAGTCGACTAGCCTTAAGCACAGATACGCAGTATTTT
CDR3: CASSRLALSTDTQYF
size: many
D: TRBD2
V: TRBV6-5
J: TRBJ2-3

DNA: TGCGCCAGCAGCGGGGAAACAGACGAGCAGTACTTC
CDR3: CASSGETDEQYF
size: many
D: NA
V: TRBV5-1
J: TRBJ2-7

DNA: TGTGCCAGCTCACCGCGGGACAGGGGGCTCGACGAGCAGTACTTC
CDR3: CASSPRDRGLDEQYF
size: many
D: TRBD1
V: TRBV18
J: TRBJ2-7

DNA: TGTGCCAGCAGTCCTTTGGAAGGGTGGAAAACTGAAGCTTTCTTT
CDR3: CASSPLEGWKTEAFF
size: many
D: NA
V: TRBV27
J: TRBJ1-1

DNA: TGTGCCAGTAGCAATTACAATGAGCAGTTCTTC
CDR3: CASSNYNEQFF
size: many
D: NA
V: TRBV19
J: TRBJ2-1

DNA: TGCAGTGCTAGTGGCATAAGCGGGGGGTTAATCACAGATACGCAGTATTTT
CDR3: CSASGISGGLITDTQYF
size: many
D: TRBD2
V: TRBV20-1
J: TRBJ2-3

DNA: TGTGCCAGCAGCTTCCTAGTCTACGAGCAGTACTTC
CDR3: CASSFLVYEQYF
size: NA
D: NA
V: TRBV13
J: TRBJ2-7

DNA: TGTGCCAGCAGTGACAGTTTCTTCTTGGTAGATACGCAGTATTTT
CDR3: CASSDSFFLVDTQYF
size: medium-sized
D: NA
V: TRBV2
J: TRBJ2-3

DNA: TGTGCCAGCAGCTTAGTGGCAGGGACAGATACGCAGTATTTT
CDR3: CASSLVAGTDTQYF
size: many
D: NA
V: TRBV11-2
J: TRBJ2-3

DNA: TGCAGTGCTAAATACGGCAGGGTTAATGAAAAACTGTTTTTT
CDR3: CSAKYGRVNEKLFF
size: many
D: NA
V: TRBV20-1
J: TRBJ1-4

DNA: TGTGCCAGCAGCTTAATCGGCGGCAATGAGCAGTTCTTC
CDR3: CASSLIGGNEQFF
size: few
D: NA
V: TRBV13
J: TRBJ2-1

DNA: TGCGCCAGCAGCTTGGAATCCACCGGGGAGCTGTTTTTT
CDR3: CASSLESTGELFF
size: many
D: NA
V: TRBV5-1
J: TRBJ2-2

DNA: TGTGCCACCAGCAGAGAGGGCGCACTATCCTACAATGAGCAGTTCTTC
CDR3: CATSREGALSYNEQFF
size: NA
D: NA
V: TRBV15
J: TRBJ2-1

DNA: TGCAGTGCTTTCCCAGGGATCTACAATGAGCAGTTCTTC
CDR3: CSAFPGIYNEQFF
size: many
D: NA
V: TRBV20-1
J: TRBJ2-1

DNA: TGTGCCAGCAGCTTAGACGGAAATAATTCACCCCTCCACTTT
CDR3: CASSLDGNNSPLHF
size: few
D: NA
V: TRBV11-2
J: TRBJ1-6

DNA: TGCGCCAGCAAGAGCGGGGGGGAGATTCGCACAGATACGCAGTATTTT
CDR3: CASKSGGEIRTDTQYF
size: many
D: TRBD2
V: TRBV5-1
J: TRBJ2-3

DNA: TGTGCCAGCAGTGAAGCGGCTGGGGGGTGGGATACGCAGTATTTT
CDR3: CASSEAAGGWDTQYF
size: few
D: NA
V: TRBV2
J: TRBJ2-3

DNA: TGTGCCAGCAGTGGGGCCACCGGGGAGCTGTTTTTT
CDR3: CASSGATGELFF
size: many
D: NA
V: TRBV5-5
J: TRBJ2-2

DNA: TGTGCCAGCAGTGACCGGGGGGATGTAGCAGATACGCAGTATTTT
CDR3: CASSDRGDVADTQYF
size: many
D: TRBD2
V: TRBV27
J: TRBJ2-3

DNA: TGTGCCAGCTCACACTATAGGGGCGGGGACACCTACGAGCAGTACTTC
CDR3: CASSHYRGGDTYEQYF
size: few
D: NA
V: TRBV18
J: TRBJ2-7

DNA: TGTGCCTGGAGACAGGGGGCGCCGGGAGGAAACACCATATATTTT
CDR3: CAWRQGAPGGNTIYF
size: NA
D: TRBD1
V: TRBV30
J: TRBJ1-3

DNA: TGTGCCAGCAGCTTCGGACGGAATGAAGCTTTCTTT
CDR3: CASSFGRNEAFF
size: many
D: NA
V: TRBV7-9
J: TRBJ1-1

DNA: TGCGCCAGCAGCCCTTCGGCGGGGTCCTCGTACGAGCAGTACTTC
CDR3: CASSPSAGSSYEQYF
size: many
D: NA
V: TRBV4-1
J: TRBJ2-7

DNA: TGTGCCAGCAGCTTGGGATCCCGGCGAGGCAATCAGCCCCAGCATTTT
CDR3: CASSLGSRRGNQPQHF
size: many
D: NA
V: TRBV5-5
J: TRBJ1-5

DNA: TGTGCCAGCAGCCAAGATAGTAGCGGGGGGCACATAGATACGCAGTATTTT
CDR3: CASSQDSSGGHIDTQYF
size: many
D: TRBD2
V: TRBV4-2
J: TRBJ2-3

DNA: TGTGCCAGCAGCCAAGATCGGGGGGGGAATACGCAGTATTTT
CDR3: CASSQDRGGNTQYF
size: few
D: TRBD2
V: TRBV4-2
J: TRBJ2-3

DNA: TGTGCCAGCATCCCTCTACAGGGGTCGAATAATCAGCCCCAGCATTTT
CDR3: CASIPLQGSNNQPQHF
size: many
D: TRBD1
V: TRBV9
J: TRBJ1-5

DNA: TGCGCCAGCAGCTCCGGGGGGTCCTACGAGCAGTACTTC
CDR3: CASSSGGSYEQYF
size: few
D: TRBD2
V: TRBV4-1
J: TRBJ2-7

DNA: TGTGCCAGCAGGAGACAGGGGAGCTCCTACGAGCAGTACTTC
CDR3: CASRRQGSSYEQYF
size: many
D: TRBD1
V: TRBV27
J: TRBJ2-7

DNA: TGTGCCAGCAGCCCAGGGTGGCAGATCCGAGGGGCCAACGTCCTGACTTTC
CDR3: CASSPGWQIRGANVLTF
size: many
D: NA
V: TRBV7-9
J: TRBJ2-6

DNA: TGCAGCGTTGGGGGCAGAAGCACTGAAGCTTTCTTT
CDR3: CSVGGRSTEAFF
size: many
D: NA
V: TRBV29-1
J: TRBJ1-1

DNA: TGTGCCAGCGTGACTGTCCGGGGTGAAAAACTGTTTTTT
CDR3: CASVTVRGEKLFF
size: many
D: NA
V: TRBV28
J: TRBJ1-4

DNA: TGTGCCAGCTCACCCCGCGGGGGGTTTTACAATGAGCAGTTCTTC
CDR3: CASSPRGGFYNEQFF
size: many
D: TRBD2
V: TRBV18
J: TRBJ2-1

DNA: TGTGCCAGCAGCCAAGATCGAACCACTGAAGCTTTCTTT
CDR3: CASSQDRTTEAFF
size: many
D: NA
V: TRBV3-1
J: TRBJ1-1

DNA: TGTGCCAGCAGCTTTACCCCCAGCGGGTCCTACGAGCAGTACTTC
CDR3: CASSFTPSGSYEQYF
size: many
D: NA
V: TRBV5-5
J: TRBJ2-7

DNA: TGTGCCAGCAGGGAAAAGGGACAGGGAGGAGGCTATGGCTACACCTTC
CDR3: CASREKGQGGGYGYTF
size: few
D: TRBD1
V: TRBV2
J: TRBJ1-2

DNA: TGTGCCAGCAGCCCCAGGGAGGGAATGACGAATTCACCCCTCCACTTT
CDR3: CASSPREGMTNSPLHF
size: medium-sized
D: NA
V: TRBV13
J: TRBJ1-6

DNA: TGTGCCAGTAGTGATTTCTCGAATCAGCCCCAGCATTTT
CDR3: CASSDFSNQPQHF
size: NA
D: NA
V: TRBV19
J: TRBJ1-5

DNA: TGCAGTGCTAGAAATGAAAGGTCCAGGATCTGGGGAAACACCATATATTTT
CDR3: CSARNERSRIWGNTIYF
size: NA
D: NA
V: TRBV20-1
J: TRBJ1-3

DNA: TGTGCCAGCGGACAGGGCCCGGGTACTGAAGCTTTCTTT
CDR3: CASGQGPGTEAFF
size: many
D: TRBD1
V: TRBV6-2/TRBV6-3
J: TRBJ1-1

DNA: TGTGCCACCCTGAGACGGCAAGGGTACAATGAGCAGTTCTTC
CDR3: CATLRRQGYNEQFF
size: many
D: NA
V: TRBV24-1
J: TRBJ2-1

DNA: TGTGCCTGGAACCCGCCCACAGGGGTCGAACCTCCCAAAGCTTTCTTT
CDR3: CAWNPPTGVEPPKAFF
size: few
D: TRBD1
V: TRBV30
J: TRBJ1-1

DNA: TGTGCCAGCAGCTTGGGAGGCTCCTATCAGCCCCAGCATTTT
CDR3: CASSLGGSYQPQHF
size: many
D: NA
V: TRBV5-6
J: TRBJ1-5

DNA: TGTGCCACCACCCAGGGCCTTAGCTCCTACAATGAGCAGTTCTTC
CDR3: CATTQGLSSYNEQFF
size: many
D: NA
V: TRBV15
J: TRBJ2-1

DNA: TGTGCCACCAGCAGAGAATTCCCCGAGACCCAGTACTTC
CDR3: CATSREFPETQYF
size: many
D: NA
V: TRBV15
J: TRBJ2-5

DNA: TGTGCCAGCAGCCAGGGACTAGCGGGGGCCGCGTACCAAGAGACCCAGTACTTC
CDR3: CASSQGLAGAAYQETQYF
size: NA
D: TRBD2
V: TRBV3-1
J: TRBJ2-5

DNA: TGTGCCAGCAGCTACGGGACAGGGAGCTACGAGCAGTACTTC
CDR3: CASSYGTGSYEQYF
size: few
D: TRBD1
V: TRBV7-8
J: TRBJ2-7

DNA: TGCAGTGCTAGACCGGGACAGATCGTCTCCTACGAGCAGTACTTC
CDR3: CSARPGQIVSYEQYF
size: many
D: TRBD1
V: TRBV20-1
J: TRBJ2-7